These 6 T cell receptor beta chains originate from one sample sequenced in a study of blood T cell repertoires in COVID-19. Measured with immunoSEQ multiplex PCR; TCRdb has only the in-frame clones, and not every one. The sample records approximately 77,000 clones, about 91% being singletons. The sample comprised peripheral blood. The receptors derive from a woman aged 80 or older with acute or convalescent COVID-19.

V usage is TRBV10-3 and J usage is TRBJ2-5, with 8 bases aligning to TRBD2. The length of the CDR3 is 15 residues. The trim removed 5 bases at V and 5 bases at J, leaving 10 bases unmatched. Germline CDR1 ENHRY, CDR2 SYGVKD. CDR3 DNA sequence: TGTGCCATCAGTCCCGGGACTAGTGAACGGGAGACCCAGTACTTC. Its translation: CAISPGTSERETQYF.

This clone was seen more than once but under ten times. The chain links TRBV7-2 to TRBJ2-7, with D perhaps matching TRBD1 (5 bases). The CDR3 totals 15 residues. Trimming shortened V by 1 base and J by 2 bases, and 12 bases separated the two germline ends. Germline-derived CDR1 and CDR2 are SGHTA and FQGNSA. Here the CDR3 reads CASSLGQQGPYEQYF. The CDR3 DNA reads TGTGCCAGCAGCTTAGGGCAGCAGGGTCCCTACGAGCAGTACTTC.

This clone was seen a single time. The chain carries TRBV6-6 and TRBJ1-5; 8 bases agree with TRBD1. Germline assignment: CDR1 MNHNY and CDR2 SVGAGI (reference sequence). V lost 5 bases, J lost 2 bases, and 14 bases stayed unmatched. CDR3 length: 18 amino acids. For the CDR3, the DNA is TGTGCCAGCAGTCCCGGACAGGGCACCCCTCTTCGCAATCAGCCCCAGCATTTT. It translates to CASSPGQGTPLRNQPQHF.

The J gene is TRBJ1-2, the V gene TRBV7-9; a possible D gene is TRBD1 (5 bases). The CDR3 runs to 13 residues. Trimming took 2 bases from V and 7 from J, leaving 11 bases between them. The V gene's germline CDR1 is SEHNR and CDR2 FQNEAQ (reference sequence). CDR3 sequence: CASSLSLGVGYTF. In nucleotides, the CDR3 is TGTGCCAGCAGCTTAAGTTTAGGGGTTGGCTACACCTTC.

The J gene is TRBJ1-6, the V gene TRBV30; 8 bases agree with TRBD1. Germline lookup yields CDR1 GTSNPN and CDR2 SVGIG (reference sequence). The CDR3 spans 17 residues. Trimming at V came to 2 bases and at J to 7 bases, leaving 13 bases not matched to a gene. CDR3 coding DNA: TGTGCCTGGAGTCAAAAACCGAGGACAGGGATGAATTCACCCCTCCACTTT. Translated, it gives CAWSQKPRTGMNSPLHF. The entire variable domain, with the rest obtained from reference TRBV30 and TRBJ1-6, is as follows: SQTIHQWPATLVQPVGSPLSLECTVEGTSNPNLYWYRQAAGRGLQLLFYSVGIGQISSEVPQNLSASRPQDRQFILSSKKLLLSDSGFYLCAWSQKPRTGMNSPLHFGNGTRLTVT.

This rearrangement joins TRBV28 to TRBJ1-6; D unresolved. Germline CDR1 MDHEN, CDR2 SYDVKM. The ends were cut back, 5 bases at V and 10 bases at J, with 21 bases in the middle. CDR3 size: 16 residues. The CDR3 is CASSEPGSLGMSPLHF. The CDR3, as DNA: TGTGCCAGCAGTGAGCCGGGATCCCTTGGTATGTCACCCCTCCACTTT.